These 28 T cell receptor beta chains were sequenced from one sample in a study of cytomegalovirus exposure and HLA in healthy donors. Amplification used 60 Vbeta primers and 13 Jbeta primers. TCRdb keeps only in-frame clones here, not all; method: immunoSEQ multiplex PCR. Of about 120,000 clones listed, around 72% are singletons. Sequencing input: PBMCs. All receptors come from a man aged 25-40 years in good health and CMV-seronegative.

J is TRBJ2-2 and V is TRBV9; D remains unclear. The CDR3 has 17 residues. Germline V lookup: CDR1 SGDLS, CDR2 YYNGEE. The V and J ends lost 1 base and 0 bases respectively, with 13 bases between them. CDR3 sequence reads: CASSVSVSDANTGELFF. The CDR3 coding sequence is TGTGCCAGCAGCGTATCAGTCTCAGATGCGAACACCGGGGAGCTGTTTTTT.

This clone was seen a few times. V usage is TRBV15 and J usage is TRBJ1-2, with 9 bases lining up with TRBD1. Trimming cost V 1 base and J 5 bases; bases outside gene matches: 5. The CDR3 sequence is 15 residues long. Germline values: CDR1 LNHNV, CDR2 YYDKDF (reference sequence). The CDR3 here is CATSRGGQGLYGYTF. The CDR3 nucleotides are TGTGCCACCAGCAGAGGCGGACAGGGGCTTTATGGCTACACCTTC.

The CDR3 nucleotides are TGTGCCAGTAGTATATTTATTAGCGGGGGGACCTACAATGAGCAGTTCTTC. It codes for CASSIFISGGTYNEQFF. The chain links TRBV19 to TRBJ2-1, with 10 bases aligning to TRBD2. Germline V CDR1 and CDR2: LNHDA, SQIVND (reference sequence). J lost 2 bases, V lost 2 bases, and 6 bases had no gene match. This CDR3 is 17 amino acids long.

This chain links TRBV30 with TRBJ1-1; TRBD1 might be the D (5 bases). The CDR3 loop spans 14 amino acids. Germline CDR1 GTSNPN, CDR2 SVGIG (reference sequence). V gave up 4 bases and J gave up 3 bases, with 15 bases separating them. CDR3 amino acids: CAWTWLGDYTEAFF. The CDR3 DNA reads TGTGCCTGGACTTGGTTAGGGGACTACACTGAAGCTTTCTTT.

This chain joins TRBV5-1 and TRBJ2-1, with 7 bases fitting TRBD1. Trimming removed 3 bases from V and 4 bases from J; junction bases left unmatched: 10. CDR3 length: 16 residues. Germline V gene data show CDR1 as SGHRS and CDR2 as YFSETQ. CDR3 sequence (DNA): TGCGCCAGCAGCTGGCGTTCCGGGACAGATTACAATGAGCAGTTCTTC. It specifies CASSWRSGTDYNEQFF.

The rearrangement uses TRBV27 and TRBJ2-7; TRBD2 aligns across 7 bases. V shed 2 bases, J shed 1 base, and the junction held 17 bases outside the gene matches. The CDR3 spans 19 residues. CDR1 is MNHEY and CDR2 is SMNVEV in the germline V gene (reference sequence). The CDR3 reads CASSLRPGTLADKSYEQYF. DNA for the CDR3: TGTGCCAGCAGTTTACGCCCTGGGACTCTAGCGGACAAATCCTACGAGCAGTACTTC.

The rearrangement uses TRBV28 and TRBJ1-5; weak D call: TRBD1 (5 bases). Germline lookup yields CDR1 MDHEN and CDR2 SYDVKM. This CDR3 spans 13 amino acids. V gave up 3 bases and J gave up 10 bases, with 13 bases separating them. The CDR3, as DNA: TGTGCCAGCAGTTTCCCCGCAGGGTCCCCCCAGCATTTT. Translating gives CASSFPAGSPQHF.

The chain recombines TRBV20-1 with TRBJ1-2; tentatively, D is TRBD1 (6 bases). Germline lookup yields CDR1 DFQATT and CDR2 SNEGSKA (reference sequence). V lost 2 bases, J lost 5 bases, and 6 bases lay in between. This CDR3 contains 11 residues. CDR3 region: CSARQGYGYTF. The CDR3 nucleotides are TGCAGTGCTAGACAGGGGTATGGCTACACCTTC.

The CDR3 loop is CASSFRDRGPNEKLFF. CDR3 DNA: TGTGCCAGTAGTTTCCGGGACAGGGGACCTAATGAAAAACTGTTTTTT. The chain is built from TRBV19 and TRBJ1-4, with 10 nucleotides matching TRBD1. Germline V gene lookup returns CDR1 LNHDA and CDR2 SQIVND (reference sequence). This CDR3 comprises 16 residues. With 5 bases clipped from V and 3 bases from J, the junction kept 6 bases outside the gene matches.

The genes are TRBV6-5 and TRBJ1-4; D is possibly TRBD1 (5 bases). Trimming took 0 bases from V and 7 from J, leaving 15 bases between them. Per germline, CDR1 MNHEY and CDR2 SVGAGI. This CDR3 comprises 16 residues. The chain's CDR3 is CASSYSSGRGSEKLFF. As DNA, the CDR3 is TGTGCCAGCAGTTACTCCTCGGGGAGGGGCAGTGAAAAACTGTTTTTT.

This clone was seen a few times. The chain joins TRBV27 to TRBJ2-3; the match to TRBD2 covers 13 bases. Unmatched junction bases numbered 5, after V lost 4 bases and J lost 7 bases. Germline loops: CDR1 MNHEY, CDR2 SMNVEV (reference sequence). This CDR3 contains 15 residues. This CDR3 is CASSSGTSGANTQYF. CDR3 DNA sequence: TGTGCCAGCAGTTCCGGGACTAGCGGGGCTAATACGCAGTATTTT.

The chain uses TRBV29-1 and TRBJ1-1; D perhaps matches TRBD1 (5 bases). Germline V gene data show CDR1 as SQVTM and CDR2 as ANQGSEA. The CDR3 covers 12 residues. Trimming stripped 7 bases from V and 0 bases from J, with 9 bases between. CDR3 region: CSGGLLNTEAFF. In nucleotides, the CDR3 is TGCAGCGGGGGCCTCCTGAACACTGAAGCTTTCTTT.

The chain links TRBV19 to TRBJ1-1; the match to TRBD1 covers 9 bases. CDR1 and CDR2 (germline): LNHDA, SQIVND (reference sequence). The CDR3 consists of 12 residues. J gave up 7 bases and V 8 bases, and 5 bases lay outside the gene matches. Here the CDR3 DNA reads TGTGCCAGTGCACAGGGGGCGATTGAAGCTTTCTTT. Translated, it gives CASAQGAIEAFF.

The DNA for the CDR3 is TGCAGCGGCGCCCAAGGGGGAAAACTGTTTTTT. This codes for CSGAQGGKLFF. V gene TRBV20-1 combines with J gene TRBJ1-4; a weak D match, TRBD1 (6 bases). The CDR3 covers 11 residues. Germline CDR1 DFQATT, CDR2 SNEGSKA (reference sequence).

The genes are TRBV7-6 and TRBJ1-1; D gene ambiguous. There are 13 residues in the CDR3. Germline lookup yields CDR1 SGHVS and CDR2 FNYEAQ. V dropped 0 bases and J dropped 4 bases, with 6 bases sitting between them. The CDR3 sequence is CASSLALSTEAFF. The CDR3, as DNA: TGTGCCAGCAGCTTAGCTCTTAGCACTGAAGCTTTCTTT. Looking up the rest from reference TRBV7-6 and TRBJ1-1 gives the full variable domain: GAGVSQSPRYKVTKRGQDVALRCDPISGHVSLYWYRQALGQGPEFLTYFNYEAQQDKSGLPNDRFSAERPEGSISTLTIQRTEQRDSAMYRCASSLALSTEAFFGQGTRLTVV.

This clone appeared a few times. The V gene is TRBV30, the J gene TRBJ2-1, with TRBD2 as a possible D gene (6 bases). The germline V gene encodes CDR1 GTSNPN and CDR2 SVGIG (reference sequence). The V end lost 5 bases, the J end lost 8 bases, and 10 bases lay between the germline ends. This CDR3 is 11 amino acids long. In DNA form, the CDR3 reads TGTGCCTGGTTCGGGGGAGATGAGCAGTTCTTC. This translates into CAWFGGDEQFF. Full variable domain (outside the CDR3, taken from reference TRBV30 and TRBJ2-1): SQTIHQWPATLVQPVGSPLSLECTVEGTSNPNLYWYRQAAGRGLQLLFYSVGIGQISSEVPQNLSASRPQDRQFILSSKKLLLSDSGFYLCAWFGGDEQFFGPGTRLTVL.

V is TRBV7-8 and J is TRBJ2-5; 8 bases agree with TRBD1. This CDR3 is built from 14 residues. Germline CDR1 SGHVS, CDR2 FQNEAQ. V lost 7 bases, J lost 4 bases, and 8 bases stayed unmatched. CDR3: CASKDRAWGETQYF. DNA of the CDR3: TGTGCCAGCAAGGACAGGGCTTGGGGAGAGACCCAGTACTTC.

The CDR3 DNA is TGCGCCAGCAGCCAAGACAGAAGACTCTATGGCTACACCTTC. As protein: CASSQDRRLYGYTF. The chain has TRBV4-3 and TRBJ1-2; D gene unclear. The V end was cut by 0 bases, the J end by 4 bases, with 9 bases between. The length of the CDR3 is 14 residues. CDR1 is LGHNA, CDR2 YSLEER, per germline.

This sequence joins TRBV15 and TRBJ1-3; D perhaps matches TRBD1 (6 bases). This CDR3 region has 16 residues. Between the trimmed V and J ends, which lost 6 bases and 0 bases, there was a span of 15 bases. Germline CDR1 is LNHNV and CDR2 is YYDKDF (reference sequence). The DNA for the CDR3 is TGTGCCACCAGTCACTTCAGGGGAAGCTCTGGAAACACCATATATTTT. Translation: CATSHFRGSSGNTIYF.

This chain joins TRBV2 and TRBJ2-7, with D perhaps TRBD2 (5 bases). V was pared by 8 bases and J by 2 bases, with 13 bases between. The CDR3 extends over 13 amino acids. CDR1 and CDR2 from the germline V gene are SNHLY and FYNNEI. This CDR3 is CASSSGGPYEQYF. DNA for the CDR3: TGTGCCAGCTCGTCCGGAGGCCCCTACGAGCAGTACTTC.

The rearrangement joins TRBV5-6 to TRBJ2-7; a weak D match, TRBD2 (6 bases). V was cut by 3 bases and J by 3 bases, with 13 bases left in between. CDR3 length equals 14 residues. Germline CDR1 and CDR2: SGHDT and YYEEEE. CDR3 sequence reads: CASSSNGGDYEQYF. The CDR3 DNA reads as TGTGCCAGCAGCTCGAACGGGGGAGACTACGAGCAGTACTTC.

The V and J genes are TRBV6-6 and TRBJ2-1; 8 bases fit TRBD2. Trimming cost V 7 bases and J 5 bases; bases outside gene matches: 7. Germline CDR1 and CDR2: MNHNY and SVGAGI (reference sequence). The CDR3 runs to 14 residues. The CDR3 loop is CASTGLAAHNEQFF. The DNA for the CDR3 is TGTGCCAGCACCGGACTAGCCGCCCACAATGAGCAGTTCTTC.

J is TRBJ1-1 and V is TRBV7-6; 11 positions agree with TRBD1. This CDR3 is 16 amino acids long. Unmatched junction bases numbered 6, after V lost 4 bases and J lost 2 bases. The germline gives CDR1 SGHVS, CDR2 FNYEAQ. The CDR3 protein is CASSSTRTGGNTEAFF. The CDR3 bases are TGTGCCAGCAGCTCCACGAGGACAGGGGGCAACACTGAAGCTTTCTTT.

This clone is a singleton in its sample. V is TRBV15 and J is TRBJ1-5; 10 bases fit TRBD1. Germline assignment: CDR1 LNHNV and CDR2 YYDKDF (reference sequence). The junction had 13 bases not matched to a gene; V was cut back by 2 bases and J by 3 bases. The CDR3 length is 19 residues. CDR3 bases: TGTGCCACCAGCAGAACTGCGACAGGGGGCGCGGACCACAATCAGCCCCAGCATTTT. Protein: CATSRTATGGADHNQPQHF.

The chain carries TRBV6-4 and TRBJ2-2; D call uncertain. CDR1 and CDR2 (germline): MRHNA, SNTAGT. The CDR3 totals 14 residues. The V gene lost 6 bases and the J gene lost 4 bases, with 12 bases spanning the gap. The CDR3 protein is CASRQFSGTGELFF. CDR3 nucleotide sequence: TGTGCCAGCAGACAGTTCTCAGGCACCGGGGAGCTGTTTTTT.

The chain combines TRBV6-1 with TRBJ1-2; perhaps TRBD1 as D (5 bases). The CDR3 has 15 residues. V lost 0 bases to trimming and J lost 4 bases, with 12 bases between them. CDR1 and CDR2 from the germline V gene are MNHNS and SASEGT. The CDR3 DNA sequence: TGTGCCAGCAGTGAAGCTGCGTGGCAGGGCTATGGCTACACCTTC. Its translation is CASSEAAWQGYGYTF.

CDR3 bases: TGTGCCAGCAGCCGAGGGTCCTACAATGAGCAGTTCTTC. The encoded protein is CASSRGSYNEQFF. The rearrangement links TRBV7-6 to TRBJ2-1; a possible D gene is TRBD2 (5 bases). Germline CDR1 and CDR2: SGHVS and FNYEAQ. Trimming took off 5 bases at V and 1 base at J, with 6 bases between the two ends. This CDR3 contains 13 residues.

The CDR3 coding sequence is TGTGCCAGCAGTTCGATGACTAGCACAGATACGCAGTATTTT. Encoded protein: CASSSMTSTDTQYF. The chain employs TRBV27 and TRBJ2-3; D is uncertain. Looked up from germline, CDR1 is MNHEY and CDR2 is SMNVEV (reference sequence). The CDR3 is 14 amino acids. V dropped 4 bases and J dropped 0 bases, with 8 bases sitting between them.